The 5 T cell receptor beta chains below come from one sample, sequenced in a study of blood T cell repertoires in COVID-19. Measured with immunoSEQ multiplex PCR; TCRdb has only the in-frame clones, and not every one. The table includes approximately 100,000 clones, roughly 82% detected once. The sequencing sample was made of peripheral blood. The receptors derive from a human donor in a cohort sampled during active COVID-19.

The chain has TRBV28 and TRBJ1-5, with TRBD1 matching 7 bases. The CDR3 is 15 residues long. Per the germline V gene, CDR1 is MDHEN and CDR2 is SYDVKM. Trimming took 3 bases from V and 6 from J; bases not matched to a gene: 8. The CDR3 bases are TGTGCCAGCAGTTTGATCAGGGGGGAAAGTCAGCCCCAGCATTTT. It encodes CASSLIRGESQPQHF.

The chain couples TRBV27 to TRBJ1-3, with 10 bases fitting TRBD1. V shed 5 bases and J 0 bases; nucleotides not matched to a gene: 7. This CDR3 region has 17 residues. Germline CDR1 reads MNHEY; CDR2 reads SMNVEV (reference sequence). The chain's CDR3 is CASSRQGALLSGNTIYF. The CDR3 DNA sequence: TGTGCCAGCAGTCGACAGGGGGCACTCCTCTCTGGAAACACCATATATTTT.

The chain carries TRBV12-3 or TRBV12-4 and TRBJ2-7; tentative D call: TRBD2 (5 bases). Trimming removed 5 bases from V and 0 bases from J, with 8 bases in between. The CDR3 spans 13 residues. CDR3 loop: CASSPGLSYEQYF. The CDR3 DNA reads as TGTGCCAGCAGTCCAGGACTCTCCTACGAGCAGTACTTC.

In DNA form, the CDR3 reads TGTGCCAGCAGCTTAGAAGTTAGCGGGAAACAATTCTTC. It translates to CASSLEVSGKQFF. The chain employs TRBV7-2 and TRBJ2-1; 8 positions agree with TRBD2. Germline loops: CDR1 SGHTA, CDR2 FQGNSA. V lost 1 base and J lost 16; bases outside the gene matches: 9. The CDR3 spans 13 residues.

The sample holds one count of this clone. The J gene is TRBJ1-5, the V gene TRBV6-5; 8 bases line up with TRBD1. The CDR3 runs 15 residues. Germline trimming cut 4 bases from V and 5 bases from J; bases unmatched to any gene: 7. Looked up from germline, CDR1 is MNHEY and CDR2 is SVGAGI. The CDR3 coding sequence is TGTGCCAGCAGTTTCAGACAGGGGCCTCATCAGCCCCAGCATTTT. Protein product: CASSFRQGPHQPQHF.